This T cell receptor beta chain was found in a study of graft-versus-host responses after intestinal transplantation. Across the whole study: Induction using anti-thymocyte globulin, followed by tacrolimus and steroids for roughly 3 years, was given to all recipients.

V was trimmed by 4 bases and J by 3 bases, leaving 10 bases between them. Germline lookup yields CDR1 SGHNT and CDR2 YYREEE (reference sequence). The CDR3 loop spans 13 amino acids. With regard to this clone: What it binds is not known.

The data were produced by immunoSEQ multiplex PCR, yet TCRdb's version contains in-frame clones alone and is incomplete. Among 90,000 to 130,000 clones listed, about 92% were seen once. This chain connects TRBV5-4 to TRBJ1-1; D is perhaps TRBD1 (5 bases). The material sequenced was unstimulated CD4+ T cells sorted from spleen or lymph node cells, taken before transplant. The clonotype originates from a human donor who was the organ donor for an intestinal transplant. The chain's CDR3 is CASSQGWDTEAFF. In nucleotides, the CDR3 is TGTGCCAGCAGCCAGGGATGGGACACTGAAGCTTTCTTT.